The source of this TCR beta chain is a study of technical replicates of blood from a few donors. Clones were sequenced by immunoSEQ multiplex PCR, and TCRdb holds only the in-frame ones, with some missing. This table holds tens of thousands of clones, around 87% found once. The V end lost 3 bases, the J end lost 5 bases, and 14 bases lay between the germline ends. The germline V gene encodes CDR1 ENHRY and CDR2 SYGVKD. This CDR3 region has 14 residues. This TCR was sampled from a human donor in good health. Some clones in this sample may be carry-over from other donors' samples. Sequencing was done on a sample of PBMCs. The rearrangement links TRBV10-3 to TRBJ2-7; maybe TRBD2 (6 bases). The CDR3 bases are TGTGCCATCAGTGATAGTAGCGGAAAGAACGAGCAGTACTTC. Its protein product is CAISDSSGKNEQYF.